This T cell receptor beta chain was captured by sequencing in a study of PD-1 blockade in classical Hodgkin lymphoma. Assay: immunoSEQ multiplex PCR; the TCRdb copy retains only in-frame clones and omits some. The table has tens of thousands of clones, 70% to 90% seen once. Time point specified: cycle 4 day 1 (C4D1), after 6 weeks of nivolumab. Relapse after autologous stem cell transplantation occurred in every patient, and brentuximab vedotin exposure varied. The germline V and J ends were trimmed by 4 bases and 12 bases, with 19 bases remaining between them. Per the germline V gene, CDR1 is SGHRS and CDR2 is YFSETQ. This CDR3 has 13 amino acids.

V and J are TRBV5-1 and TRBJ1-2; TRBD1 might be the D (5 bases). This TCR was recovered from a human donor with classical Hodgkin lymphoma. The sequences come from peripheral blood mononuclear cells (PBMCs), collected before the fourth cycle of nivolumab. CDR3 in amino acids: CASSTDSSSFDTF. In nucleotides, the CDR3 is TGCGCCAGCAGCACCGACAGCTCCTCTTTCGACACCTTC.